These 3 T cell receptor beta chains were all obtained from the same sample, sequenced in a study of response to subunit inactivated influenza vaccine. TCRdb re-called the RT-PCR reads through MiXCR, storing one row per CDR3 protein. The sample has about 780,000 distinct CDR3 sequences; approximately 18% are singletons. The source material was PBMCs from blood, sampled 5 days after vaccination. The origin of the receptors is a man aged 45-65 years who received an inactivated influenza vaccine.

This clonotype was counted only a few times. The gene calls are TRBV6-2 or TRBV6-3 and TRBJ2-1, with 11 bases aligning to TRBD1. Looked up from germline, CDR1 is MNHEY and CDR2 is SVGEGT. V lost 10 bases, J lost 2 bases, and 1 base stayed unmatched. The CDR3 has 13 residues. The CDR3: CATGQGAYNEQFF. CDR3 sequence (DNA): TGTGCCACGGGACAGGGGGCCTACAATGAGCAGTTCTTC.

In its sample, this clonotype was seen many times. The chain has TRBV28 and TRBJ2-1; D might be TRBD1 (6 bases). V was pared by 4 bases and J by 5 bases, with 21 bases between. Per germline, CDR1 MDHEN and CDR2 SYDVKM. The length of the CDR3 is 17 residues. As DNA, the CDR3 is TGTGCCAGCAGTTACTTACCTCCTCGGACAGAGCACAATGAGCAGTTCTTC. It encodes CASSYLPPRTEHNEQFF. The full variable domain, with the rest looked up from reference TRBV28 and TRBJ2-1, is DVKVTQSSRYLVKRTGEKVFLECVQDMDHENMFWYRQDPGLGLRLIYFSYDVKMKEKGDIPEGYSVSREKKERFSLILESASTNQTSMYLCASSYLPPRTEHNEQFFGPGTRLTVL.

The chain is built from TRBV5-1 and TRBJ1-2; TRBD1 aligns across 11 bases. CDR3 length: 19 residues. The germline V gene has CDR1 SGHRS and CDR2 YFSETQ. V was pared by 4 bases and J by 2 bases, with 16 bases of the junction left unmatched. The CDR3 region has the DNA TGCGCCAGCAGCCTGCCCCGGACAGGGGGCGCAAGGGACAACTATGGCTACACCTTC. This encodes CASSLPRTGGARDNYGYTF.